This T cell receptor (beta chain) was observed in a study of identical twins. Broader study findings: Memory repertoires lacked the insertion deficit that abundant cord blood beta clonotypes showed.

To note about this clonotype: Its matching antigen is unknown.

TCRdb reanalysed the 5' RACE reads using MiXCR and keeps one entry per CDR3 protein. The repertoire holds around 510,000 distinct CDR3 sequences, with over 11% as singletons. The CDR3 runs 13 residues. Germline loops: CDR1 LNHDA, CDR2 SQIVND (reference sequence). Trimming removed 5 bases at V and 4 bases at J, with 10 bases between. This same sample was also part of a study on yellow fever vaccine responses in identical twins.

The TCR was taken from a woman younger than 30 in good health. The chain is built from TRBV19 and TRBJ2-3, with D uncertain. Specimen: CD4+ T cells sorted from blood. The CDR3 region is CASSLGFADTQYF. CDR3 in DNA: TGTGCCAGTAGTCTGGGTTTCGCAGATACGCAGTATTTT.